These 8 T cell receptor beta chains were all obtained from the same sample, sequenced in a study of shared clonotypes between healthy human individuals (TCRdb year 2020). Library preparation was by the immunoSEQ multiplex PCR assay. TCRdb limited this immuneACCESS table to in-frame rearrangements with V and J called. A share of clones is missing; checked studies link under half to unresolved V genes, and the rest is unexplained. This sample lists more than 2 million clones; around 95% were detected once. The leading ten clones occupy roughly 0.13% of the sample. Sequenced input: naive CD4+ T cells sorted from blood. The label giving this sample's cell subset or site can be read as: CD45RA+ positively selected. All receptors come from a man aged 18-30 years in good health.

The chain employs TRBV6-6 and TRBJ2-1, with TRBD2 identical over 7 bases. Germline CDR1 is MNHNY and CDR2 is SVGAGI (reference sequence). J gave up 4 bases and V 8 bases, and 8 bases lay outside the gene matches. This CDR3 is 14 amino acids long. The CDR3 loop is CASRAGLGYNEQFF. CDR3 DNA sequence: TGTGCCAGCCGAGCGGGACTGGGATACAATGAGCAGTTCTTC.

J is TRBJ1-2 and V is TRBV10-3; 12 bases agree with TRBD1. Germline values: CDR1 ENHRY, CDR2 SYGVKD. The CDR3 extends over 17 amino acids. The trim removed 5 bases at V and 8 bases at J, leaving 15 bases unmatched. The CDR3 protein is CAISIFFPGQGAMGYTF. The DNA for the CDR3 is TGTGCCATCAGTATATTCTTCCCGGGACAGGGGGCGATGGGCTACACCTTC.

The chain couples TRBV27 to TRBJ2-3; 7 bases fit TRBD2. With V trimmed by 6 bases and J by 7 bases, 22 bases remained unmatched. The CDR3 has 18 amino acids. Germline V gene sequence: CDR1 MNHEY, CDR2 SMNVEV (reference sequence). The CDR3 sequence is CASSLSMRLAVGVNTQYF. The CDR3 DNA is TGTGCCAGCAGCCTATCGATGAGGCTAGCGGTGGGTGTGAATACGCAGTATTTT.

A remark on this clone: At one end the junction does not follow the germline gene, possibly because of a read error. The CDR3 loop reads CASSLRTGFGEKLFF. The CDR3 nucleotides read TGTGCTAGCAGCTTAAGGACAGGGTTCGGCGAAAAACTGTTTTTT. The genes are TRBV7-7 and TRBJ1-4; 8 bases are shared with TRBD1. This CDR3 has 15 residues. In germline, CDR1 is SSHAT, CDR2 FNYEAQ (reference sequence).

This clone showed up just once. The chain employs TRBV9 and TRBJ2-7, with TRBD2 identical over 7 bases. The V gene end was trimmed by 0 bases and the J gene end by 2 bases; junction bases not matched to a gene: 5. The germline gives CDR1 SGDLS, CDR2 YYNGEE. There are 15 residues in the CDR3. The CDR3 region is CASSVGYGTTYEQYF. CDR3 DNA sequence: TGTGCCAGCAGCGTAGGTTATGGGACTACCTACGAGCAGTACTTC.

This chain links TRBV6-5 with TRBJ2-1; 7 nucleotides agree with TRBD1. V lost 7 bases and J lost 5; bases outside the gene matches: 5. Germline lookup yields CDR1 MNHEY and CDR2 SVGAGI. This CDR3 has 13 residues. The CDR3 DNA sequence: TGTGCCAGCACCCGACAGGGAGACAATGAGCAGTTCTTC. Translation gives CASTRQGDNEQFF.

The gene calls are TRBV7-9 and TRBJ1-2; 10 bases line up with TRBD1. V lost 4 bases, J lost 4 bases, and 3 bases stayed unmatched. The CDR3 is made up of 14 amino acids. Per germline, CDR1 SEHNR and CDR2 FQNEAQ (reference sequence). CDR3 protein: CASSSWDRGYGYTF. The CDR3, as DNA: TGTGCCAGCAGCTCATGGGACAGGGGCTATGGCTACACCTTC. The complete variable domain, with remaining parts taken from reference TRBV7-9 and TRBJ1-2, reads DTGVSQNPRHKITKRGQNVTFRCDPISEHNRLYWYRQTLGQGPEFLTYFQNEAQLEKSRLLSDRFSAERPKGSFSTLEIQRTEQGDSAMYLCASSSWDRGYGYTFGSGTRLTVV.

V and J are TRBV7-9 and TRBJ2-1; TRBD2 is a possible D gene (5 bases). This CDR3 is 16 amino acids long. Germline V lookup: CDR1 SEHNR, CDR2 FQNEAQ (reference sequence). The V end was cut by 5 bases, the J end by 0 bases, with 14 bases between. The CDR3 nucleotides are TGTGCCAGCAGCACTAGTGGCGCTAGCTCCTACAATGAGCAGTTCTTC. This codes for CASSTSGASSYNEQFF.